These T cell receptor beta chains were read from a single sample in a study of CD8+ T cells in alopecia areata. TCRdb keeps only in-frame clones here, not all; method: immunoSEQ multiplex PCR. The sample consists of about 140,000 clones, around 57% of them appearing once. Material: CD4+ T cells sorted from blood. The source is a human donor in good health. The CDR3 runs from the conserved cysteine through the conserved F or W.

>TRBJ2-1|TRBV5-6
CASSLAVRTSEQFF
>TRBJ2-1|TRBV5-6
CASSFLSGQGYNEQFF
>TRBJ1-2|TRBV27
CASSLSSPGAGYTF
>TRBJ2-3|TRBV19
CASSKGLAKGEDTQYF
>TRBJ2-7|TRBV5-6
CASSLPPGEQYF
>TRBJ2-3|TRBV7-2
CASSFRTSGGTDTQYF
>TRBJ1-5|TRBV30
CACQDSTSNQPQHF
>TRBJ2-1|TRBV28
CASSGAVGAINEQFF
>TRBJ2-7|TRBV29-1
CSVETPGQPYEQYF
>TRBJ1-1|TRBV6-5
CASRDFDLGGTEAFF
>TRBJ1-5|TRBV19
CASNRDENQPQHF
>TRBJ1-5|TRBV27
CASSAGDVNQPQHF
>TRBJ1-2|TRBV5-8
CASSLRQSFYGYTF
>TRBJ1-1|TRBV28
CASSTRTQQAEAFF
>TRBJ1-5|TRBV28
CASSSVWDIDQPQHF
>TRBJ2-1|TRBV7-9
CASSDQGLAGANEQFF
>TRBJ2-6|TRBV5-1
CASSFSLGGGANVLTF
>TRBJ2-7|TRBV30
CASQGGGSLSEQYF
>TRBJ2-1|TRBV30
CAWGYGPGEQFF
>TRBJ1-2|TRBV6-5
CASSYSGLTNYGYTF
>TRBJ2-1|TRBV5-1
CASTDWGSYNEQFF
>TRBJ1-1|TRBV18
CASSPPAGAGFEAFF
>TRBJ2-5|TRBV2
CASEITPETQYF
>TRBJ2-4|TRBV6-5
CASSYSGRAAKNIQYF
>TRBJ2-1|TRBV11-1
CASSFGGRGDRGDNEQFF
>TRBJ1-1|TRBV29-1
CSVADGLNTEAFF
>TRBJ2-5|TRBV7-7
CASSLTGGQETQYF
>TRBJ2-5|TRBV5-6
CASSPLGPTRETQYF
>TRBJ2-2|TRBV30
CAWTHSTGRNTGELFF
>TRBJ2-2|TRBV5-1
CASSLYGTNTGELFF
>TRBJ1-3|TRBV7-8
CASSLGDWGNTIYF
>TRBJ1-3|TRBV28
CASSLSGTKERGGNTIYF
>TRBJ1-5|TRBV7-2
CASSLGRNVKPQHF
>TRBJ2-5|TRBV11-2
CASSLMGSQETQYF
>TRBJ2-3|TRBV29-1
CSVELQGELTQYF
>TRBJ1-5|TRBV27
CASSQDRNQPQHF
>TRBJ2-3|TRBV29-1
CSVAGTSGRFGDTQYF
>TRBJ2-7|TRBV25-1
CASSGQLQVTRAEQYF
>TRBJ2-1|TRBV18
CASSPKAGPNEQFF
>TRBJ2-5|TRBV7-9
CASSLAQGPPETQYF
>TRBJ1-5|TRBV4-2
CASSFSGTGNQPQHF
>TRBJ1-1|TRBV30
CAWSVGGQNTEAFF
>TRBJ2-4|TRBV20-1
CSASSENIQYF
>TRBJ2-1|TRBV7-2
CASSSSGSAVYEQFF
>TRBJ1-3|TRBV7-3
CASSLWQGSGNTIYF
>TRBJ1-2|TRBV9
CASSVGSQPANYGYTF
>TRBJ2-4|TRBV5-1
CASSRDRGLSIQYF